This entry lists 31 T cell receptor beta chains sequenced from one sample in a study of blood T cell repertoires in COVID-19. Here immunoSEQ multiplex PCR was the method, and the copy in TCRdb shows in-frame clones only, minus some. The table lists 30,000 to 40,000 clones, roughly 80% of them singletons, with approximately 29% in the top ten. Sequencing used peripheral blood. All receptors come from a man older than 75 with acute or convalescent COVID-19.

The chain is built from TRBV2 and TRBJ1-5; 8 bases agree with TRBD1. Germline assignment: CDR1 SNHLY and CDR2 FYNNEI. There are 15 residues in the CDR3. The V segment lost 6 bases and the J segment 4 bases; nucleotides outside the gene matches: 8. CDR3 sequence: CASRKGTGMNQPQHF. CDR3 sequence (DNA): TGTGCCAGCAGGAAGGGGACAGGAATGAATCAGCCCCAGCATTTT.

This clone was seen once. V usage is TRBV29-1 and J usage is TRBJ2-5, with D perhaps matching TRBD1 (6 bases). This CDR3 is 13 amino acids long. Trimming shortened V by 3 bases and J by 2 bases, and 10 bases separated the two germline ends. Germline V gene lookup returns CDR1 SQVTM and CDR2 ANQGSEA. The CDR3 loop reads CSVDRQGQETQYF. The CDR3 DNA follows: TGCAGCGTTGATAGGCAGGGGCAAGAGACCCAGTACTTC. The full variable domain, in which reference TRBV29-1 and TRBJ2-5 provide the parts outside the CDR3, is SAVISQKPSRDICQRGTSLTIQCQVDSQVTMMFWYRQQPGQSLTLIATANQGSEATYESGFVIDKFPISRPNLTFSTLTVSNMSPEDSSIYLCSVDRQGQETQYFGPGTRLLVL.

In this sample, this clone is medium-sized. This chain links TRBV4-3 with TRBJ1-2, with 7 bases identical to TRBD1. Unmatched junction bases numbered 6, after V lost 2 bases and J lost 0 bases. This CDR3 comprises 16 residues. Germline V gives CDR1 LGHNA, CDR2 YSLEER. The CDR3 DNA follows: TGCGCCAGCAGCCAACTCCGGGACAGCGCTAACTATGGCTACACCTTC. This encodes CASSQLRDSANYGYTF.

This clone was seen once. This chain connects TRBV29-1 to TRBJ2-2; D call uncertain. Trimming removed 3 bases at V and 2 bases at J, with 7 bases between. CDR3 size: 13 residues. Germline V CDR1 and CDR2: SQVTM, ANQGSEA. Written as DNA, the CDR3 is TGCAGCGTTGAGAACACCAACACCGGGGAGCTGTTTTTT. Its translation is CSVENTNTGELFF.

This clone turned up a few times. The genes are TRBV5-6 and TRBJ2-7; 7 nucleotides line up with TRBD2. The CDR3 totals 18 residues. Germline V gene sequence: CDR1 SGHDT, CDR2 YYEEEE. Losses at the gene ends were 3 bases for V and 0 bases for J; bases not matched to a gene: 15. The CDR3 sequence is CASSSGGHPGTTSYEQYF. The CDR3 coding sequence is TGTGCCAGCAGCTCAGGAGGACACCCCGGGACTACCTCCTACGAGCAGTACTTC.

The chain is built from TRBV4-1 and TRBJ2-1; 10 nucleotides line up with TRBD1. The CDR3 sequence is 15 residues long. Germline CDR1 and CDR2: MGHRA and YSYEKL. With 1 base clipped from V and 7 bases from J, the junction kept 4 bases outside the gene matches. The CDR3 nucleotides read TGCGCCAGCAGCCAAGGGACAGGGGGTCGGAATGAGCAGTTCTTC. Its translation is CASSQGTGGRNEQFF.

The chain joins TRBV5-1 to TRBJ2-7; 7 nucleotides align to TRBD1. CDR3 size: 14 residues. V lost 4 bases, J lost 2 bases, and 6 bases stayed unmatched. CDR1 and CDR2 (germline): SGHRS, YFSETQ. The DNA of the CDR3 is TGCGCCAGCAGCGCGACTACAGGGGCCTACGAGCAGTACTTC. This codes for CASSATTGAYEQYF. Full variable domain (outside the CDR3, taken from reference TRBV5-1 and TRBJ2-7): KAGVTQTPRYLIKTRGQQVTLSCSPISGHRSVSWYQQTPGQGLQFLFEYFSETQRNKGNFPGRFSGRQFSNSRSEMNVSTLELGDSALYLCASSATTGAYEQYFGPGTRLTVT.

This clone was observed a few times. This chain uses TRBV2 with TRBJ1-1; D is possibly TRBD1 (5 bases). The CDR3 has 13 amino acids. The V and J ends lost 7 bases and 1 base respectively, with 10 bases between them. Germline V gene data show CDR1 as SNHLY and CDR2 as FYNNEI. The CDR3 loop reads CASKVGGNTEAFF. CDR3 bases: TGTGCCAGCAAGGTCGGGGGGAACACTGAAGCTTTCTTT.

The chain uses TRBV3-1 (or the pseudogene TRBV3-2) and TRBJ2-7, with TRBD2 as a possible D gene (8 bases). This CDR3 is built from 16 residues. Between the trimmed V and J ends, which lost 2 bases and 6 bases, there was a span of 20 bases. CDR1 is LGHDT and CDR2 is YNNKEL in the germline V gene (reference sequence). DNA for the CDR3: TGTGCCAGCAGCCAATTGACAGGGAGCGGGAGCGGCGAGCAGTACTTC. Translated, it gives CASSQLTGSGSGEQYF.

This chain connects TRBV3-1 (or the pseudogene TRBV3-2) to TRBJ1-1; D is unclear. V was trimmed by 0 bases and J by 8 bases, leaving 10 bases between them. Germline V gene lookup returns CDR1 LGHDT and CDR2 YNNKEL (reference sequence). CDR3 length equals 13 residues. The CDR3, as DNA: TGTGCCAGCAGCCAAGATTGGAGGGTAGAAGCTTTCTTT. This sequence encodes CASSQDWRVEAFF.

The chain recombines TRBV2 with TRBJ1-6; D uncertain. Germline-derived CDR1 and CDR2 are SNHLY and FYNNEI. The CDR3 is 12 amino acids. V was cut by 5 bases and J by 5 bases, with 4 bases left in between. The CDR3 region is CASSLHNSPLHF. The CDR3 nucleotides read TGTGCCAGCAGTCTTCATAATTCACCCCTCCACTTT.

For the CDR3, the DNA is TGCGCCAGCAGCTTGGGATCATGGGACAGGAGAGAGACCCAGTACTTC. As protein: CASSLGSWDRRETQYF. This sequence joins TRBV5-1 and TRBJ2-5; 8 bases line up with TRBD1. V dropped 0 bases and J dropped 4; count of bases not matched to a gene: 8. The length of the CDR3 is 16 residues. Germline V CDR1 and CDR2: SGHRS, YFSETQ.

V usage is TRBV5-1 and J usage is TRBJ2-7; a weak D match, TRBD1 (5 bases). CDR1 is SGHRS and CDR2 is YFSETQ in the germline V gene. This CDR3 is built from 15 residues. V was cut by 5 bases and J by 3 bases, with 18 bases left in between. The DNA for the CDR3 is TGCGCCAGCAGTTATACAGGCCCGGAAAACTACGAGCAGTACTTC. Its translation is CASSYTGPENYEQYF.

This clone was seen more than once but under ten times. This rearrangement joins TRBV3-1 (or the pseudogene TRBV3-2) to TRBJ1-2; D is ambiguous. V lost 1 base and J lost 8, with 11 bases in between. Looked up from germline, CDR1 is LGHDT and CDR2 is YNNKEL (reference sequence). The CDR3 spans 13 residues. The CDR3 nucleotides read TGTGCCAGCAGCCAAGGTCGGGTCTGGGGCTACACCTTC. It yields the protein CASSQGRVWGYTF.

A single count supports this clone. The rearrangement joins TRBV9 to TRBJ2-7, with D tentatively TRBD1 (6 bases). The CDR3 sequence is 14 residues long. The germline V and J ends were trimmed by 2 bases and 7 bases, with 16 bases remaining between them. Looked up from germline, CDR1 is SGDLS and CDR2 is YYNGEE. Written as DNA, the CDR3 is TGTGCCAGCAGCGTCAGGACAGAGCCAGGGGAGCAGTACTTC. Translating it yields CASSVRTEPGEQYF.

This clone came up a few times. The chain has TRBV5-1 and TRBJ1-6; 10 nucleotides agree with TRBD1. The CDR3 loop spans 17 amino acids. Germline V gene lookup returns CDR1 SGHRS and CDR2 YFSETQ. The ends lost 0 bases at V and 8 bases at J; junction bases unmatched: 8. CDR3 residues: CASSLGDRGFDYSPLHF. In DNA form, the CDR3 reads TGCGCCAGCAGCTTGGGGGACAGGGGATTCGATTATTCACCCCTCCACTTT.

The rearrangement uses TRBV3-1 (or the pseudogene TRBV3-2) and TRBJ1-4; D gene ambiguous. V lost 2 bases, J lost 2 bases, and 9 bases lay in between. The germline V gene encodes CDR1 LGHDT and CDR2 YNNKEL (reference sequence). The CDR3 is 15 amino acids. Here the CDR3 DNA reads TGTGCCAGCAGCCAATACCCAGGCACTAATGAAAAACTGTTTTTT. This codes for CASSQYPGTNEKLFF.

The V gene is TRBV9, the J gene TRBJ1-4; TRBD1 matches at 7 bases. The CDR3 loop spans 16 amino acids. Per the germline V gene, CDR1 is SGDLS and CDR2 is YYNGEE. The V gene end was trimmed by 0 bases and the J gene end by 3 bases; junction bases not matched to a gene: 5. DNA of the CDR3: TGTGCCAGCAGCGTAGGATTGACAGGGCCTAATGAAAAACTGTTTTTT. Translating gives CASSVGLTGPNEKLFF.

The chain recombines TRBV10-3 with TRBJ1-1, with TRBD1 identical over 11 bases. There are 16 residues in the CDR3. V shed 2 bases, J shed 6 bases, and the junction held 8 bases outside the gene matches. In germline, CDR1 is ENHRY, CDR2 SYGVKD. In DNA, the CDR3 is TGTGCCATCAGTGAGCTTCCTCCGGGACAGGGGGCTGAAGCTTTCTTT. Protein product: CAISELPPGQGAEAFF.

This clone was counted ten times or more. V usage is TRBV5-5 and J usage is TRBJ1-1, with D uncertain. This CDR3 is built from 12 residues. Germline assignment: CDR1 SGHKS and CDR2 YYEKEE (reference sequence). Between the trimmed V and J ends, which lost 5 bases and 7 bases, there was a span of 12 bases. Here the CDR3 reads CASRVSELEAFF. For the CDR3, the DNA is TGTGCCAGCAGGGTTAGTGAACTTGAAGCTTTCTTT.

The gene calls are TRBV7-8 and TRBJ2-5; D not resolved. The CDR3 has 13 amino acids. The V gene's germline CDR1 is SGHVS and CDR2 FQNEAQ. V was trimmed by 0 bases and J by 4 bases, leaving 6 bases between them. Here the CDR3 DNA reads TGTGCCAGCAGCTTAGCGGTTAGAGAGACCCAGTACTTC. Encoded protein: CASSLAVRETQYF.

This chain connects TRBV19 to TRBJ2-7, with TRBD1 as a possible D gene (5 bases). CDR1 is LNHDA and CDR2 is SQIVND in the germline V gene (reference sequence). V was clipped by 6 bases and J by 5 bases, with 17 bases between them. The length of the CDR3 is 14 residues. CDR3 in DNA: TGTGCCAGTAGCCCCCGCAGGGCTCCGAACGAGCAGTACTTC. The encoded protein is CASSPRRAPNEQYF.

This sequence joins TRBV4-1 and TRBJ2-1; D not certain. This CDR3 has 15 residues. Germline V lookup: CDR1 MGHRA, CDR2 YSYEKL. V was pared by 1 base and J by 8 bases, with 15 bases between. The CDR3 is CASSQVFSGSDEQFF. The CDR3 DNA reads TGCGCCAGCAGCCAAGTCTTTTCAGGTTCCGATGAGCAGTTCTTC.

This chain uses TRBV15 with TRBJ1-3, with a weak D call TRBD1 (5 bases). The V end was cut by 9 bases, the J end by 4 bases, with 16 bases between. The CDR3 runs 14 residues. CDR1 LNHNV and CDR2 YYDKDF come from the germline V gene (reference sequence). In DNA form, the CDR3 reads TGTGCCACTTATAGGGACTCTGGAGGAAACACCATATATTTT. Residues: CATYRDSGGNTIYF.

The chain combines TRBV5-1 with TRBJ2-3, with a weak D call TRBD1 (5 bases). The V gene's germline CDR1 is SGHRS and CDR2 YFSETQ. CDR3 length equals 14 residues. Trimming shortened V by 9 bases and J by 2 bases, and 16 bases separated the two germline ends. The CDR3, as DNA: TGCGCCACCGCCCTTCAAGGGGTCACAGATACGCAGTATTTT. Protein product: CATALQGVTDTQYF. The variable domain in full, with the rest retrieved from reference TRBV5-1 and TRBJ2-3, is KAGVTQTPRYLIKTRGQQVTLSCSPISGHRSVSWYQQTPGQGLQFLFEYFSETQRNKGNFPGRFSGRQFSNSRSEMNVSTLELGDSALYLCATALQGVTDTQYFGPGTRLTVL.

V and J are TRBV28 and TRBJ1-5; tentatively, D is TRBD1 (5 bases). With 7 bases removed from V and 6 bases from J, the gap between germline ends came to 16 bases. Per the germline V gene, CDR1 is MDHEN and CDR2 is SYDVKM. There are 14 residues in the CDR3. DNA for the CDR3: TGTGCCAGCAACCGACAGCCGGCGGCTCAGCCCCAGCATTTT. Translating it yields CASNRQPAAQPQHF.

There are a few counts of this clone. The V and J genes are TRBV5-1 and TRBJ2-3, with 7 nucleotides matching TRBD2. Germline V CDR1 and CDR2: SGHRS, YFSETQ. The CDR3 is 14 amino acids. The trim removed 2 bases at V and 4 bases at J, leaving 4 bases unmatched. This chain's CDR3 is CASSFSSGSDTQYF. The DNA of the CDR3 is TGCGCCAGCAGCTTTAGTAGCGGGTCAGATACGCAGTATTTT.

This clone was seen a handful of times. The CDR3 DNA follows: TGTGCCAGCAGCTTAGCAGGGAGCAATCAGCCCCAGCATTTT. This sequence encodes CASSLAGSNQPQHF. The chain carries TRBV7-3 and TRBJ1-5; maybe TRBD1 (5 bases). The germline V and J ends were trimmed by 2 bases and 1 base, with 6 bases remaining between them. Per germline, CDR1 SGHTA and CDR2 FQGTGA. This CDR3 has 14 residues.

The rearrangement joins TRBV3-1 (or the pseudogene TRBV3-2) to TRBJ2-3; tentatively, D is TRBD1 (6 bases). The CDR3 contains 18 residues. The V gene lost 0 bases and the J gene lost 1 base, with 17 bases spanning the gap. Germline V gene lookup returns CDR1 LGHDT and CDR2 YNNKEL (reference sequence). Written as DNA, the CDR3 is TGTGCCAGCAGCCAAGAATTAAGGGGCACAGGGCGCACAGATACGCAGTATTTT. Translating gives CASSQELRGTGRTDTQYF.

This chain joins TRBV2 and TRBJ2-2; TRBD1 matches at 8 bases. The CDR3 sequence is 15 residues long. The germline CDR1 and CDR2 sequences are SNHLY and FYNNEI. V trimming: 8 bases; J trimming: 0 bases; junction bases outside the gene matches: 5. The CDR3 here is CASSRQGPNTGELFF. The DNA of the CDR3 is TGTGCCAGCTCTCGACAGGGGCCGAACACCGGGGAGCTGTTTTTT.

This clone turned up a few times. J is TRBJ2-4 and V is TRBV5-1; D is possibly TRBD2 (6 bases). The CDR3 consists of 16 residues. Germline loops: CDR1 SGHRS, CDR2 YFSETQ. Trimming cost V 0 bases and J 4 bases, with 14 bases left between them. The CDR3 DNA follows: TGCGCCAGCAGCTTGGATGGGACGGGGAGGAAAAACATTCAGTACTTC. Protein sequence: CASSLDGTGRKNIQYF.